These 2 T cell receptor beta chains originate from one sample sequenced in a study of blood T cell repertoires in COVID-19. The data were produced by immunoSEQ multiplex PCR, yet TCRdb's version contains in-frame clones alone and is incomplete. The sample includes around 100,000 clones, more than 75% of them seen just once. The sample was peripheral blood. Every receptor here comes from a man in his forties with acute or convalescent COVID-19.

The genes are TRBV9 and TRBJ1-5; the D gene is possibly TRBD1 (6 bases). V was cut by 4 bases and J by 3 bases, with 14 bases left in between. Looked up from germline, CDR1 is SGDLS and CDR2 is YYNGEE. The CDR3 totals 15 residues. CDR3 sequence (DNA): TGTGCCAGCAGCCGGCAGGACAGTCCCAATCAGCCCCAGCATTTT. Translation gives CASSRQDSPNQPQHF.

This rearrangement joins TRBV6-2 or TRBV6-3 to TRBJ1-6; a weak D match, TRBD1 (5 bases). Per the germline V gene, CDR1 is MNHEY and CDR2 is SVGEGT. The CDR3 extends over 16 amino acids. Trimming took off 6 bases at V and 0 bases at J, with 12 bases between the two ends. The DNA for the CDR3 is TGTGCCAGCAGCCGACAGCTTTCCTCCTATAATTCACCCCTCCACTTT. It encodes CASSRQLSSYNSPLHF.